Presented here are 21 T cell receptor beta chains from one specimen sequenced in a study of identical twins. TCRdb reprocessed the 5' RACE reads with MiXCR, giving one entry per CDR3 protein. Of about 890,000 distinct CDR3 sequences listed, 9% to 15% are singletons. This sample also appeared in a second study, on yellow fever vaccine responses in identical twins.

The sequencing input was PBMCs. Receptor source: a woman aged 18-29 years in good health.

CDR3 region: CASSLTSPGTEAFF. The CDR3 DNA is TGTGCCAGCAGCCTGACGTCGCCGGGCACTGAAGCTTTCTTT. The chain links TRBV2 to TRBJ1-1; D remains ambiguous. Trimming stripped 6 bases from V and 4 bases from J, with 15 bases between. Germline V CDR1 and CDR2: SNHLY, FYNNEI. This CDR3 has 14 residues.

This clonotype appeared a few times. The V call is TRBV20-1, the J call TRBJ2-3; 14 bases align to TRBD2. V lost 6 bases, J lost 5 bases, and 7 bases stayed unmatched. The CDR3 is 15 residues long. Germline V CDR1 and CDR2: DFQATT, SNEGSKA (reference sequence). The CDR3 region is CSAFRTSGRKDTQYF. The CDR3 nucleotides are TGCAGTGCATTCCGGACTAGCGGGAGGAAAGATACGCAGTATTTT.

V is TRBV20-1 and J is TRBJ2-7; 10 nucleotides align to TRBD2. This CDR3 contains 16 residues. The V and J ends lost 0 bases and 4 bases, in that order; junction bases with no gene match: 9. Germline values: CDR1 DFQATT, CDR2 SNEGSKA (reference sequence). CDR3 loop: CSARDRAGGTYYEQYV. The CDR3 nucleotides read TGCAGTGCTAGAGATCGAGCGGGGGGGACCTATTACGAGCAGTACGTC.

This clonotype was seen repeatedly, ten times or more. The V call is TRBV5-1, the J call TRBJ2-3; no clear D. This CDR3 has 17 amino acids. CDR1 and CDR2 from the germline V gene are SGHRS and YFSETQ. V gave up 0 bases and J gave up 0 bases, with 14 bases separating them. The CDR3 spells CASSLVAVPYSTDTQYF. In DNA, the CDR3 is TGCGCCAGCAGCTTGGTGGCCGTTCCCTATAGCACAGATACGCAGTATTTT. Using reference TRBV5-1 and TRBJ2-3 for the parts outside the CDR3, the full variable domain is KAGVTQTPRYLIKTRGQQVTLSCSPISGHRSVSWYQQTPGQGLQFLFEYFSETQRNKGNFPGRFSGRQFSNSRSEMNVSTLELGDSALYLCASSLVAVPYSTDTQYFGPGTRLTVL.

This clonotype was detected only a few times. This chain links TRBV5-1 with TRBJ1-1, with D maybe TRBD1 (5 bases). Germline V gene data show CDR1 as SGHRS and CDR2 as YFSETQ. The CDR3 extends over 15 amino acids. V gave up 4 bases and J gave up 2 bases, with 15 bases separating them. CDR3 region: CASSAPGTTNTEAFF. The CDR3 region has the DNA TGCGCCAGCAGCGCCCCCGGGACCACAAACACTGAAGCTTTCTTT.

This chain joins TRBV12-3 or TRBV12-4 and TRBJ2-7; 9 bases map to TRBD2. Trimming took 3 bases from V and 5 from J; bases not matched to a gene: 8. The CDR3 length is 15 residues. DNA of the CDR3: TGTGCCAGCAGTTTGTCTGCGGGGGGGCCCCACGAGCAGTACGTC. It codes for CASSLSAGGPHEQYV.

This clonotype turned up a few times. The chain employs TRBV28 and TRBJ2-1, with D possibly matching TRBD2 (6 bases). CDR3 length: 16 residues. Trimming cost V 5 bases and J 3 bases, with 17 bases left between them. Per germline, CDR1 MDHEN and CDR2 SYDVKM. CDR3 in amino acids: CASSDPGVGDYNEQFF. Here the CDR3 DNA reads TGTGCCAGCAGTGACCCGGGAGTGGGGGACTACAATGAGCAGTTCTTC.

This clonotype was seen a few times. The chain recombines TRBV27 with TRBJ2-1; D is possibly TRBD2 (5 bases). Looked up from germline, CDR1 is MNHEY and CDR2 is SMNVEV (reference sequence). V lost 3 bases, J lost 9 bases, and 15 bases lay in between. The CDR3 has 14 amino acids. CDR3 coding DNA: TGTGCCAGCAGTTTTGGTGGGTTCGAGGGTGAGCAGTTCTTC. Its protein is CASSFGGFEGEQFF.

A few counts support this clonotype. This chain links TRBV5-4 with TRBJ1-1; D possibly corresponds to TRBD1 (5 bases). Germline CDR1 is SGHNT and CDR2 is YYREEE (reference sequence). The CDR3 contains 13 residues. Trimming left V 4 bases short and J 7 bases short, with 14 bases between. CDR3 nucleotides: TGTGCCAGCAGCCAGTGGGGGTTGGATGAAGCTTTCTTT. The encoded protein is CASSQWGLDEAFF.

This clonotype turned up a few times. The chain joins TRBV4-1 to TRBJ2-2; D might be TRBD1 or TRBD2, each matching 5 bases. The CDR3 runs to 13 residues. V was cut by 2 bases and J by 6 bases, with 7 bases left in between. In germline, CDR1 is MGHRA, CDR2 YSYEKL. The CDR3 nucleotides read TGCGCCAGCAGCCAATTGGGGGCCGGGGAGCTGTTTTTT. It encodes CASSQLGAGELFF.

This clonotype was seen a few times. This chain links TRBV14 with TRBJ2-1; D not certain. CDR1 and CDR2 from the germline V gene are SGHDN and FVKESK. V was trimmed by 5 bases and J by 5 bases, leaving 7 bases between them. The CDR3 totals 12 residues. The CDR3 here is CASSSSDNEQFF. CDR3 DNA sequence: TGTGCCAGCAGCTCATCGGACAATGAGCAGTTCTTC.

This clonotype turned up a few times. The gene calls are TRBV5-1 and TRBJ2-6, with D tentatively TRBD1 or TRBD2 (6 bases each). CDR1 and CDR2 (germline): SGHRS, YFSETQ. Trimming shortened V by 4 bases and J by 0 bases, and 14 bases separated the two germline ends. The CDR3 sequence is 17 residues long. CDR3 in DNA: TGCGCCAGCAGCCCCGGAGGGGGGAGCTCTGGGGCCAACGTCCTGACTTTC. Translated: CASSPGGGSSGANVLTF.

This clonotype was detected only a few times. Mismatch with germline at one junction end may stem from a read error. CDR3: CASSFSSGGINLPLHF. DNA of the CDR3: TGTGCCAGCAGTTTTAGCTCCGGGGGCATTAATTTACCCCTCCACTTT. The rearrangement joins TRBV27 to TRBJ1-6, with D tentatively TRBD1 (6 bases). Germline-derived CDR1 and CDR2 are MNHEY and SMNVEV (reference sequence). The CDR3 spans 16 residues.

At least ten counts were recorded for this clonotype. V usage is TRBV12-3 or TRBV12-4 and J usage is TRBJ2-5, with D possibly being TRBD2 (6 bases). V shed 3 bases and J shed 2 bases, with 10 bases lying between them. The CDR3 runs 14 residues. The CDR3 DNA is TGTGCCAGCAGTTTGGGACTCCCTCAAGAGACCCAGTACTTC. Its translation is CASSLGLPQETQYF.

There are many counts of this clonotype. This chain links TRBV11-2 with TRBJ2-1; 10 nucleotides agree with TRBD1. The CDR3 is made up of 18 amino acids. V shed 2 bases and J 4 bases; nucleotides not matched to a gene: 11. Germline CDR1 reads SGHAT; CDR2 reads FQNNGV. The DNA of the CDR3 is TGTGCCAGCAGCTTAAGTCGGTGGACAGGGGGTTCTTACAATGAGCAGTTCTTC. Translating gives CASSLSRWTGGSYNEQFF.

This clonotype showed up just a few times. This chain joins TRBV5-1 and TRBJ1-1; TRBD1 might be the D (5 bases). The length of the CDR3 is 17 residues. Per the germline V gene, CDR1 is SGHRS and CDR2 is YFSETQ. Trimming took 0 bases from V and 1 from J, leaving 16 bases between them. The CDR3 loop reads CASSLAVGGMGNTEAFF. The CDR3 bases are TGCGCCAGCAGCTTGGCGGTCGGGGGGATGGGGAACACTGAAGCTTTCTTT. Drawing the rest from reference TRBV5-1 and TRBJ1-1, the complete variable domain is KAGVTQTPRYLIKTRGQQVTLSCSPISGHRSVSWYQQTPGQGLQFLFEYFSETQRNKGNFPGRFSGRQFSNSRSEMNVSTLELGDSALYLCASSLAVGGMGNTEAFFGQGTRLTVV.

In its sample, this clonotype was seen many times. The chain is built from TRBV12-3 or TRBV12-4 and TRBJ1-3; D gene unclear. Trimming removed 5 bases from V and 1 base from J, with 9 bases in between. This CDR3 has 14 amino acids. CDR3 in amino acids: CASSQSRSGNTIYF. The DNA for the CDR3 is TGTGCCAGCAGTCAGAGCCGTTCTGGAAACACCATATATTTT.

The V gene is TRBV7-6, the J gene TRBJ1-4; maybe TRBD1 (6 bases). Trimming removed 5 bases from V and 3 bases from J, with 16 bases in between. The CDR3 loop spans 16 amino acids. The germline CDR1 and CDR2 sequences are SGHVS and FNYEAQ. The CDR3 reads CASSTDRLGANEKLFF. CDR3 bases: TGTGCCAGCAGCACAGACAGGCTAGGAGCTAATGAAAAACTGTTTTTT.

This clonotype was observed a few times. The chain joins TRBV7-9 to TRBJ2-7; D remains ambiguous. The CDR3 totals 14 residues. Trimming shortened V by 1 base and J by 2 bases, and 9 bases separated the two germline ends. Germline CDR1 and CDR2: SEHNR and FQNEAQ (reference sequence). CDR3 loop: CASSLDSRTYEQYV. The CDR3 bases are TGTGCCAGCAGCTTAGACAGCCGAACCTACGAGCAGTACGTC.

Only a few counts were recorded for this clonotype. The rearrangement uses TRBV11-2 and TRBJ2-1, with 10 bases identical to TRBD1. J lost 0 bases, V lost 4 bases, and 6 bases had no gene match. Germline V lookup: CDR1 SGHAT, CDR2 FQNNGV. This CDR3 has 17 residues. The CDR3 bases are TGTGCCAGCAGCTCCGGGGGACAGGGGTTCTCCTACAATGAGCAGTTCTTC. This translates into CASSSGGQGFSYNEQFF.

This clonotype was observed a few times. The chain is built from TRBV6-1 and TRBJ1-5; maybe TRBD1 (5 bases). The CDR3 sequence is 16 residues long. V was pared by 2 bases and J by 2 bases, with 13 bases between. CDR1 is MNHNS, CDR2 SASEGT, per germline. CDR3 nucleotides: TGTGCCAGCAGTGAAATAAAAGGGGCAGGCAATCAGCCCCAGCATTTT. Translating it yields CASSEIKGAGNQPQHF.